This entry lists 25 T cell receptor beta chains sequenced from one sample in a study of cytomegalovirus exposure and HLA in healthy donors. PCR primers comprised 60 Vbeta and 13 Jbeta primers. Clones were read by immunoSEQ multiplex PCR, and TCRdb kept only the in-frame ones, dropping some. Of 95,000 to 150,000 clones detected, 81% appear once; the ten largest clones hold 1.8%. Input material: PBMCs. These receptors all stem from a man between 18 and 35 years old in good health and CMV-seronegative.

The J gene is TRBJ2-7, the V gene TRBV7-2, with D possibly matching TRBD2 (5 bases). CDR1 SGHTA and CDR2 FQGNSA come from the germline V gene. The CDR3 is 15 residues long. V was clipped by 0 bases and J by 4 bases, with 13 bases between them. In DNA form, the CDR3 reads TGTGCCAGCAGCTTAGCAGGGATCTCGGGGTACGAGCAGTACTTC. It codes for CASSLAGISGYEQYF. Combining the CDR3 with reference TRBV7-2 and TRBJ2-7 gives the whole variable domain GAGVSQSPSNKVTEKGKDVELRCDPISGHTALYWYRQSLGQGLEFLIYFQGNSAPDKSGLPSDRFSAERTGGSVSTLTIQRTQQEDSAVYLCASSLAGISGYEQYFGPGTRLTVT.

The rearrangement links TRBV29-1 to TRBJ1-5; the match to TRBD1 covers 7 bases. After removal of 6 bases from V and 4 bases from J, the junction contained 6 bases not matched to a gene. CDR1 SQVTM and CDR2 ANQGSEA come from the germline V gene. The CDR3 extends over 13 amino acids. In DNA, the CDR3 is TGCAGCGTCCTGACAGGGCCAAATCAGCCCCAGCATTTT. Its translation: CSVLTGPNQPQHF.

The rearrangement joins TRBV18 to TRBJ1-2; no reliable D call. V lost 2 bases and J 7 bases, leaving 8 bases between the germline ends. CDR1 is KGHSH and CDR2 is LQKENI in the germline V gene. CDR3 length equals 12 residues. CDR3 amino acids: CASSPGDPGYTF. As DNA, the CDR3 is TGTGCCAGCTCACCAGGAGACCCTGGCTACACCTTC.

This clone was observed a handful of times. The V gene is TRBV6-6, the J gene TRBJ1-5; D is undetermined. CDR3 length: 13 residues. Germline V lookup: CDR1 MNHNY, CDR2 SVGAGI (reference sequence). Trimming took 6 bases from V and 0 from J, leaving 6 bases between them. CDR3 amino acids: CASRAVSNQPQHF. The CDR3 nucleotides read TGTGCCAGCAGGGCTGTTAGCAATCAGCCCCAGCATTTT.

The CDR3 here is CASSLLDSHTEAFF. For the CDR3, the DNA is TGTGCCAGCAGCTTATTGGACAGTCACACTGAAGCTTTCTTT. This rearrangement joins TRBV7-2 to TRBJ1-1; weak D call: TRBD1 (6 bases). Germline V lookup: CDR1 SGHTA, CDR2 FQGNSA. The CDR3 sequence is 14 residues long. Trimming shortened V by 2 bases and J by 3 bases, and 10 bases separated the two germline ends. The full variable domain, with the rest looked up from reference TRBV7-2 and TRBJ1-1, is GAGVSQSPSNKVTEKGKDVELRCDPISGHTALYWYRQSLGQGLEFLIYFQGNSAPDKSGLPSDRFSAERTGGSVSTLTIQRTQQEDSAVYLCASSLLDSHTEAFFGQGTRLTVV.

This CDR3 reads CASSPRGGRNEQYF. In nucleotides, the CDR3 is TGTGCCAGCAGCCCCCGGGGGGGCAGGAACGAGCAGTACTTC. The rearrangement joins TRBV5-4 to TRBJ2-7, with 8 bases lining up with TRBD2. This CDR3 has 14 residues. Germline V CDR1 and CDR2: SGHNT, YYREEE (reference sequence). With V trimmed by 4 bases and J by 5 bases, 8 bases remained unmatched.

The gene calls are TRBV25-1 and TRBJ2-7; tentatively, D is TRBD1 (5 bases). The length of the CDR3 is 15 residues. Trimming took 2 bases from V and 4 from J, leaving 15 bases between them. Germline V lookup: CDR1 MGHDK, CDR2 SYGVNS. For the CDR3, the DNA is TGTGCCAGCAGTGAAGATCAAGGGGTTGGTTACGAGCAGTACTTC. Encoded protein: CASSEDQGVGYEQYF.

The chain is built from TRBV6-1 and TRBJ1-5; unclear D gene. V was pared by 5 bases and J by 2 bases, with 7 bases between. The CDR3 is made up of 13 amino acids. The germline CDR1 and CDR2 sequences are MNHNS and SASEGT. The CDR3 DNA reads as TGTGCCAGCAGTATGGAGGGCAATCAGCCCCAGCATTTT. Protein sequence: CASSMEGNQPQHF.

CDR3: CASSILPSGTDTGELFF. CDR3 nucleotides: TGTGCCAGTAGTATTTTGCCTAGCGGGACCGACACCGGGGAGCTGTTTTTT. This chain links TRBV19 with TRBJ2-2; the match to TRBD2 covers 9 bases. The germline CDR1 and CDR2 sequences are LNHDA and SQIVND (reference sequence). The trim removed 3 bases at V and 3 bases at J, leaving 8 bases unmatched. This CDR3 contains 17 residues.

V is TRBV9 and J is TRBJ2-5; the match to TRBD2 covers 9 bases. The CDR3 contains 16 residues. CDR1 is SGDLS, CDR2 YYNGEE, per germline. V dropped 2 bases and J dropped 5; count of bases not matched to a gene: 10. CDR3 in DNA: TGTGCCAGCAGCGTTAGGGGACTAGCCCCACCCGAGACCCAGTACTTC. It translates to CASSVRGLAPPETQYF.

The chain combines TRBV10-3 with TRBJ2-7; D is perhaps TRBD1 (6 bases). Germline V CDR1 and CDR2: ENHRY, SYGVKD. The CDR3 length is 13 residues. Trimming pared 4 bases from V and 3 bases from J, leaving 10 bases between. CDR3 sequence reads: CAISGTQGYEQYF. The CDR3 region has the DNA TGTGCCATCAGTGGGACACAGGGCTACGAGCAGTACTTC.

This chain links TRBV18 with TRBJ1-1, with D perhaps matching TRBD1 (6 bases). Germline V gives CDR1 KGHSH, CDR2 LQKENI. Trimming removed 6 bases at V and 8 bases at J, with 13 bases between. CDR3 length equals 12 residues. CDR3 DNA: TGTGCCAGCTCCTACGGGACACAAGAAGCTTTCTTT. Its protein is CASSYGTQEAFF.

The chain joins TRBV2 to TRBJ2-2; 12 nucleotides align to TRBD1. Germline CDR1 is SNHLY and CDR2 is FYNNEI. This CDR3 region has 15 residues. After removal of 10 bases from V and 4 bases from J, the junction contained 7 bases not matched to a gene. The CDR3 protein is CAILKGQGATGELFF. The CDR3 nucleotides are TGTGCCATCTTGAAGGGACAGGGGGCCACCGGGGAGCTGTTTTTT.

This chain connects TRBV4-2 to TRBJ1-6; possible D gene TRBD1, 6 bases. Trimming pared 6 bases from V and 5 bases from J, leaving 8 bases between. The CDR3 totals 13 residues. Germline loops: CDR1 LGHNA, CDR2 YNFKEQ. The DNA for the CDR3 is TGTGCCAGCAGAGGGGACAATAATTCACCCCTCCACTTT. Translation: CASRGDNNSPLHF.

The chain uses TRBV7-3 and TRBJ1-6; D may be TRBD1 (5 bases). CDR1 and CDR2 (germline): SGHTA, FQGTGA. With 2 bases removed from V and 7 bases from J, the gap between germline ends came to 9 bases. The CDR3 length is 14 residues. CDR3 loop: CASSLGRANSPLHF. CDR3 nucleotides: TGTGCCAGCAGCTTAGGCAGGGCAAATTCACCCCTCCACTTT.

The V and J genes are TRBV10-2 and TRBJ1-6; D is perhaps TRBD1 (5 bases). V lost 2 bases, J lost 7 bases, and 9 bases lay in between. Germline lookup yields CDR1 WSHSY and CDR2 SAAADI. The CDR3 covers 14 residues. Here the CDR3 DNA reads TGCGCCAGCAGTGAGACAGGCCCAAATTCACCCCTCCACTTT. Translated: CASSETGPNSPLHF.

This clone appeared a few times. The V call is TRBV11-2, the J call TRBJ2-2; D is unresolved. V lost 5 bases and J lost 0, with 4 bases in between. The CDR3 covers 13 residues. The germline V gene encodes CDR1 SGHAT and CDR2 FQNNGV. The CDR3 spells CASSPTNTGELFF. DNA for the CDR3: TGTGCCAGCAGCCCAACGAACACCGGGGAGCTGTTTTTT.

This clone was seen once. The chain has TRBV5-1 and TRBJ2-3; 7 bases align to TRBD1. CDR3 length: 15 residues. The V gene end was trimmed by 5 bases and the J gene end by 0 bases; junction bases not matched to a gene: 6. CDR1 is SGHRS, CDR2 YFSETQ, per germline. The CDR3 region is CASSSGQISTDTQYF. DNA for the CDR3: TGCGCCAGCAGTTCGGGACAGATCAGCACAGATACGCAGTATTTT.

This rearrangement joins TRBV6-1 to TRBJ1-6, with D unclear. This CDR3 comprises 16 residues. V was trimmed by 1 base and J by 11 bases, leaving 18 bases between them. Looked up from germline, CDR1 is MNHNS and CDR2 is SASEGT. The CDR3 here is CASSEGNSGRAPPLHF. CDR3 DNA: TGTGCCAGCAGTGAAGGTAACAGCGGTAGGGCCCCACCCCTCCACTTT.

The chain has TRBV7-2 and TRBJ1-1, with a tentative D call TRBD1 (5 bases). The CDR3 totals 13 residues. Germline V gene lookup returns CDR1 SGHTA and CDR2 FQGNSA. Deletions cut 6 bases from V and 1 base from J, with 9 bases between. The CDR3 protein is CASSPDTNTEAFF. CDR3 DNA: TGTGCCAGCAGTCCGGACACGAACACTGAAGCTTTCTTT.

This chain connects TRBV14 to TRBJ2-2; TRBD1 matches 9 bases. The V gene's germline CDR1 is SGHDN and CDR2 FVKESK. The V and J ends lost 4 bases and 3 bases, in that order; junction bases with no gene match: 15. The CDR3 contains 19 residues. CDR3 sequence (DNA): TGTGCCAGCAGCCGGCCCCAACGGGGACAGGGAGGGGACACCGGGGAGCTGTTTTTT. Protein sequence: CASSRPQRGQGGDTGELFF.

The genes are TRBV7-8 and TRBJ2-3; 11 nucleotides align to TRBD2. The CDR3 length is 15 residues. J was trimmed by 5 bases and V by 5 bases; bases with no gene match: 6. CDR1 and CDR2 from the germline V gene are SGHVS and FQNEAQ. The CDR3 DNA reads TGTGCCAGCAGCCGACTAGCGGGGTACAGAGATACGCAGTATTTT. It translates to CASSRLAGYRDTQYF.

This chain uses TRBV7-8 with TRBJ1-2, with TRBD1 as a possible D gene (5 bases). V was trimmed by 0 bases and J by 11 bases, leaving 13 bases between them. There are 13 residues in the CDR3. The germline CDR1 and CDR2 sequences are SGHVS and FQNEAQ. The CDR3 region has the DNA TGTGCCAGCAGCTTAGCAGGGGTAACAGCTTACACCTTC. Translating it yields CASSLAGVTAYTF. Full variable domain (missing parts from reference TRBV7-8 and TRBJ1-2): GAGVSQSPRYKVAKRGQDVALRCDPISGHVSLFWYQQALGQGPEFLTYFQNEAQLDKSGLPSDRFFAERPEGSVSTLKIQRTQQEDSAVYLCASSLAGVTAYTFGSGTRLTVV.

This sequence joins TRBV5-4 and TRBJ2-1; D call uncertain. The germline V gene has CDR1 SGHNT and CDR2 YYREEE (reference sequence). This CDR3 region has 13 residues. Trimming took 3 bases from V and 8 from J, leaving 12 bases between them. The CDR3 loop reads CASSSRTSDEQFF. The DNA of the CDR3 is TGTGCCAGCAGCTCTCGCACCAGCGATGAGCAGTTCTTC.

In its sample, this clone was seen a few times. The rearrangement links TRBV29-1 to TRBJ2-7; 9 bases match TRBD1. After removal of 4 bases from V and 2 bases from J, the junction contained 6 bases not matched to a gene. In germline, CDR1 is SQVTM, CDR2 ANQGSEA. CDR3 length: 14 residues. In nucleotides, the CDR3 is TGCAGCGTTGGACGGGACAGGGCACCCTACGAGCAGTACTTC. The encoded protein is CSVGRDRAPYEQYF.